Each of the 11 T cell receptor beta chains below was sequenced from the same sample in a study of T cell clonality in common variable immunodeficiency (dated by TCRdb to between 2014 and 2016). These receptors are not linked to any known antigen. The study at large found these results: CVID TCRbeta sequences reportedly showed fewer deletions and N-nucleotide insertions and lacked highly modified clones with 13 or more V deletions.

Library creation used the immunoSEQ multiplex PCR assay. TCRdb's version of the immuneACCESS table is confined to in-frame rearrangements and falls short of the full clone set. An unresolved V gene accounts for under half of the shortfall where checked; the remainder is of unknown origin. For this sample, about 33,000 clones appear and none is a singleton. Less than 8% of the sample belongs to the ten largest clones. Sequencing used peripheral blood mononuclear cells. Receptors originate from a human donor with common variable immunodeficiency.

This clone turned up a few times. The read stops 3 residues short of the end of the CDR3; the missing end is completed from the germline J gene. The rearrangement links TRBV7-9 to TRBJ1-3; the D is unclear. V was pared by 1 base and J by 7 bases, with 14 bases between. There are 15 residues in the CDR3. Germline V CDR1 and CDR2: SEHNR, FQNEAQ (reference sequence). Partial CDR3 DNA: TGTGCCAGCAGCTTAGGGGCAGCTGTCAGGAACACC. Amino acid sequence: CASSLGAAVRNT. The full CDR3 protein is CASSLGAAVRNTIYF.

This clone was detected many times. The read is 3 residues too short to cover the CDR3 end, so that end is filled in from the germline J gene. The genes are TRBV5-1 and TRBJ1-3; possible D gene TRBD1, 6 bases. Germline CDR1 and CDR2: SGHRS and YFSETQ. Trimming removed 2 bases at V and 2 bases at J, with 11 bases between. The CDR3 runs 15 residues. The DNA read from the CDR3 is TGCGCCAGCAGCTTAAACAGGGAAACTGGAAACACC. It encodes CASSLNRETGNT. From start to end, the CDR3 is CASSLNRETGNTIYF.

This clone showed up just a few times. Coverage ceases 3 residues before the CDR3 finishes, and the germline J gene fills in the end. The rearrangement joins TRBV4-2 to TRBJ2-7; 7 bases map to TRBD1. Germline V gives CDR1 LGHNA, CDR2 YNFKEQ. With 8 bases clipped from V and 5 bases from J, the junction kept 3 bases outside the gene matches. The CDR3 totals 11 residues. CDR3 amino acids: CASRQGHEQYF. CDR3 bases read: TGTGCCAGCCGACAGGGTCACGAG.

This clone was recorded a few times. The read ends 3 residues shy of where the CDR3 ends; the end is completed using the germline J gene. The rearrangement uses TRBV18 and TRBJ1-5; 7 positions agree with TRBD1. Germline CDR1 and CDR2: KGHSH and LQKENI. Germline trimming cut 2 bases from V and 4 bases from J; bases unmatched to any gene: 2. This CDR3 has 14 residues. The DNA read from the CDR3 is TGTGCCAGCTCACCAGGGGACAGAAATCAGCCC. Its protein product is CASSPGDRNQP. In full, the CDR3 is CASSPGDRNQPQHF. The full variable domain, in which reference TRBV18 and TRBJ1-5 provide the parts outside the CDR3, is NAGVMQNPRHLVRRRGQEARLRCSPMKGHSHVYWYRQLPEEGLKFMVYLQKENIIDESGMPKERFSAEFPKEGPSILRIQQVVRGDSAAYFCASSPGDRNQPQHFGDGTRLSIL.

This clone was counted at least ten times. The CDR3 end lies 3 residues beyond the end of the read and is filled in from the germline J gene. The gene calls are TRBV13 and TRBJ2-1; 9 bases line up with TRBD1. Germline values: CDR1 PRHDT, CDR2 FYEKMQ (reference sequence). The CDR3 extends over 15 amino acids. Trimming cost V 5 bases and J 3 bases; bases outside gene matches: 5. The CDR3 DNA, read in part, is TGTGCCAGCAGCACACCGGGACAGGGCTACAATGAG. It specifies CASSTPGQGYNE. In full, the CDR3 is CASSTPGQGYNEQFF.

This clone was observed a handful of times. The CDR3 end lies 3 residues beyond the end of the read and is filled in from the germline J gene. The J gene is TRBJ2-7, the V gene TRBV6-2 or TRBV6-3, with 8 bases matching TRBD2. Trimming at V came to 1 base and at J to 1 base, leaving 6 bases not matched to a gene. CDR3 length equals 16 residues. The germline CDR1 and CDR2 sequences are MNHEY and SVGEGT. The covered CDR3 bases are TGTGCCAGCAGTTACTACTCCGGGGGGGTATCCTACGAG. Encoded protein: CASSYYSGGVSYE. The entire CDR3 sequence reads CASSYYSGGVSYEQYF.

Concerning this clone: The CDR3 end falls 3 residues outside the read, so it is completed with the germline J gene. The V call is TRBV6-2 or TRBV6-3, the J call TRBJ2-3, with 12 nucleotides matching TRBD2. Germline lookup yields CDR1 MNHEY and CDR2 SVGEGT. The CDR3 has 15 amino acids. With 6 bases clipped from V and 4 bases from J, the junction kept 5 bases outside the gene matches. Partial CDR3 DNA: TGTGCCAGCAGGGCTAGCGGGGGGGTACCAGATACG. The encoded protein is CASRASGGVPDT. The CDR3, in full, reads CASRASGGVPDTQYF.

This clone was counted ten times or more. With the read ending 3 residues before the CDR3 end, the germline J gene is used to fill in that end. The chain carries TRBV18 and TRBJ2-1, with TRBD2 matching 10 bases. The length of the CDR3 is 14 residues. The J segment lost 6 bases and the V segment lost 4 bases, leaving 3 bases of the junction unmatched. Germline CDR1 KGHSH, CDR2 LQKENI. The DNA read from the CDR3 is TGTGCCAGCTCACTAGCGGGGGGAACCAATGAG. It specifies CASSLAGGTNE. The full CDR3 sequence reads CASSLAGGTNEQFF.

To note about this clone: One end of the junction varies from germline; a read error may be responsible. The DNA ends 3 residues before the CDR3 does, and the rest of the CDR3 is filled in from the germline J gene. The chain links TRBV18 to TRBJ1-6, with 10 bases fitting TRBD1. The CDR3 has 13 residues. Germline V gives CDR1 KGHSH, CDR2 LQKENI. The CDR3 bases that were read are TGTGCCAGCTCTCCACCGGGACAGGGGCCC. It yields the protein CASSPPGQGP. Given in full, the CDR3 is CASSPPGQGPLHF.

This clone was detected only a few times. The read stops 3 residues short of the end of the CDR3; the missing end is completed from the germline J gene. V and J are TRBV6-2 or TRBV6-3 and TRBJ2-7; D is possibly TRBD1 (6 bases). This CDR3 spans 15 amino acids. V was trimmed by 2 bases and J by 3 bases, leaving 14 bases between them. CDR1 is MNHEY, CDR2 SVGEGT, per germline. The CDR3 sequence: CASSYRAGVDYEQYF. The part of the CDR3 DNA that was read is TGTGCCAGCAGTTACAGGGCAGGGGTAGACTACGAG.

This clone was counted between two and nine times. The DNA ends 3 residues before the CDR3 does, and the rest of the CDR3 is filled in from the germline J gene. Other DNA sequences of this sample code for an identical CDR3. This chain links TRBV18 with TRBJ1-2, with D perhaps matching TRBD1 (6 bases). The length of the CDR3 is 15 residues. The V end was cut by 3 bases, the J end by 5 bases, with 16 bases between. Looked up from germline, CDR1 is KGHSH and CDR2 is LQKENI. CDR3 protein: CASSPGVGGAYGYTF. CDR3 bases read: TGTGCCAGCTCACCCGGGGTAGGGGGAGCGTATGGC.